What follows are 30 T cell receptor beta chains derived from one specimen sequenced in a study of OX40 agonist ivuxolimab in advanced cancers. Profiling relied on immunoSEQ multiplex PCR, and the TCRdb table lists in-frame clones only, not all of them. The sample records 35,000 to 45,000 clones, about 80% being singletons. The source was CD4+ or CD8+ T cells sorted from blood, collected in a trial of the OX40 agonist ivuxolimab. Receptors were obtained from an adult with an advanced solid tumor such as melanoma, head and neck, liver or kidney cancer.

The chain combines TRBV27 with TRBJ2-1; TRBD2 might be the D (6 bases). The germline V and J ends were trimmed by 1 base and 8 bases, with 9 bases remaining between them. CDR1 is MNHEY, CDR2 SMNVEV, per germline (reference sequence). This CDR3 region has 13 residues. The CDR3 nucleotides are TGTGCCAGCAGTTTATTTCCGGGGGATGAGCAGTTCTTC. This codes for CASSLFPGDEQFF.

This clone has a single count. V is TRBV14 and J is TRBJ2-7; TRBD2 matches at 8 bases. The CDR3 length is 14 residues. The trim removed 2 bases at V and 1 base at J, leaving 1 base unmatched. CDR1 is SGHDN and CDR2 is FVKESK in the germline V gene. DNA for the CDR3: TGTGCCAGCAGCCAATCGGGGGGGTCCTACGAGCAGTACTTC. Its protein is CASSQSGGSYEQYF.

This rearrangement joins TRBV28 to TRBJ1-2, with a possible D match to TRBD1 (5 bases). Between the trimmed V and J ends, which lost 7 bases and 4 bases, there was a span of 16 bases. CDR3 length: 14 residues. The germline CDR1 and CDR2 sequences are MDHEN and SYDVKM. The CDR3 nucleotides read TGTGCCAGCATTAAAACGGGCAGGGTCTATGGCTACACCTTC. Translating it yields CASIKTGRVYGYTF.

V usage is TRBV18 and J usage is TRBJ2-7, with D possibly being TRBD2 (5 bases). V lost 5 bases, J lost 3 bases, and 11 bases lay in between. CDR1 and CDR2 (germline): KGHSH, LQKENI. This CDR3 has 13 amino acids. CDR3 DNA sequence: TGTGCCAGCTCAGAGGCGGGCTTCTACGAGCAGTACTTC. It codes for CASSEAGFYEQYF.

This clone was counted between two and nine times. This rearrangement joins TRBV4-3 to TRBJ1-4; 9 nucleotides line up with TRBD1. The germline V gene encodes CDR1 LGHNA and CDR2 YSLEER. This CDR3 has 16 residues. The V gene end was trimmed by 0 bases and the J gene end by 5 bases; junction bases not matched to a gene: 4. CDR3 residues: CASSQELGTGNEKLFF. Here the CDR3 DNA reads TGCGCCAGCAGCCAAGAGTTAGGGACAGGGAATGAAAAACTGTTTTTT.

The chain has TRBV6-5 and TRBJ2-1, with 13 positions matching TRBD2. The CDR3 is 15 residues long. CDR1 and CDR2 (germline): MNHEY, SVGAGI. V dropped 0 bases and J dropped 11; count of bases not matched to a gene: 4. As DNA, the CDR3 is TGTGCCAGCAGTTACTCGCAACTAGCGGGAGGGCAGCAGTTCTTC. It is translated as CASSYSQLAGGQQFF.

On this clone itself: A single base separates this from a much larger clone, so it may be a read error. The gene calls are TRBV7-8 and TRBJ2-7, with D uncertain. Germline V gene sequence: CDR1 SGHVS, CDR2 FQNEAQ. Trimming removed 5 bases at V and 3 bases at J, with 11 bases between. There are 13 residues in the CDR3. The CDR3 coding sequence is TGTGCCAGCAGCCCCGGTGCGTTCTACGAGCAGTACTTC. It specifies CASSPGAFYEQYF.

The table lists this clone with a count of one. This chain links TRBV28 with TRBJ1-5; D not resolved. V shed 5 bases and J shed 0 bases, with 11 bases lying between them. The CDR3 sequence is 15 residues long. Germline CDR1 is MDHEN and CDR2 is SYDVKM. In nucleotides, the CDR3 is TGTGCCAGCAGTCCCCCGGAGTATAGCAATCAGCCCCAGCATTTT. Translated: CASSPPEYSNQPQHF.

The chain recombines TRBV2 with TRBJ2-7; D is undetermined. The CDR3 is made up of 15 amino acids. Germline CDR1 reads SNHLY; CDR2 reads FYNNEI. V dropped 0 bases and J dropped 2 bases, with 11 bases sitting between them. Here the CDR3 DNA reads TGTGCCAGCAGTGAAGCGTTGGCCAAAGCCTACGAGCAGTACTTC. Translation: CASSEALAKAYEQYF.

The rearrangement joins TRBV19 to TRBJ2-1; TRBD2 aligns across 8 bases. The CDR3 spans 18 residues. V lost 4 bases to trimming and J lost 4 bases; unmatched junction nucleotides: 15. CDR1 is LNHDA and CDR2 is SQIVND in the germline V gene (reference sequence). CDR3 amino acids: CASSRGSGGFQIYNEQFF. CDR3 DNA sequence: TGTGCCAGTAGTAGGGGCAGCGGGGGCTTTCAGATATACAATGAGCAGTTCTTC.

This chain joins TRBV7-3 and TRBJ2-3, with 7 bases fitting TRBD2. Germline CDR1 is SGHTA and CDR2 is FQGTGA. The trim removed 5 bases at V and 0 bases at J, leaving 5 bases unmatched. The CDR3 length is 15 residues. Written as DNA, the CDR3 is TGTGCCAGCAGCCCCAGCGGGGCTAGCACAGATACGCAGTATTTT. This translates into CASSPSGASTDTQYF.

The chain has TRBV28 and TRBJ2-2, with a possible D match to TRBD2 (5 bases). The V and J ends lost 8 bases and 4 bases respectively, with 14 bases between them. CDR3 length equals 14 residues. Germline V gene data show CDR1 as MDHEN and CDR2 as SYDVKM. CDR3: CASHPPGSTGELFF. DNA for the CDR3: TGTGCCAGCCATCCCCCTGGGAGCACCGGGGAGCTGTTTTTT.

The rearrangement links TRBV29-1 to TRBJ2-7, with 7 nucleotides matching TRBD2. The CDR3 covers 13 residues. Germline V gene sequence: CDR1 SQVTM, CDR2 ANQGSEA. The J segment lost 5 bases and the V segment lost 4 bases, leaving 8 bases of the junction unmatched. The CDR3 reads CSVVEAGAHEQYF. DNA of the CDR3: TGCAGCGTTGTTGAGGCGGGAGCACACGAGCAGTACTTC.

This chain joins TRBV27 and TRBJ2-3; 9 positions agree with TRBD2. Germline-derived CDR1 and CDR2 are MNHEY and SMNVEV (reference sequence). This CDR3 is 15 amino acids long. The V gene end was trimmed by 3 bases and the J gene end by 6 bases; junction bases not matched to a gene: 7. The CDR3 bases are TGTGCCAGCAGTTTGCTAGCGGGAAGTAGGGATACGCAGTATTTT. As protein: CASSLLAGSRDTQYF.

CDR3 DNA sequence: TGCGCCAGCAGCCAAGGGCTAGCGGCGAACACCGGGGAGCTGTTTTTT. This gives the protein CASSQGLAANTGELFF. This chain links TRBV4-1 with TRBJ2-2; TRBD2 agrees at 7 bases. J gave up 0 bases and V 1 base, and 2 bases lay outside the gene matches. Germline V gene lookup returns CDR1 MGHRA and CDR2 YSYEKL. CDR3 length equals 16 residues.

This clone came up a few times. The chain employs TRBV30 and TRBJ1-5, with TRBD1 identical over 7 bases. V shed 0 bases and J 0 bases; nucleotides not matched to a gene: 2. Germline V CDR1 and CDR2: GTSNPN, SVGIG (reference sequence). The CDR3 covers 15 residues. In nucleotides, the CDR3 is TGTGCCTGGAGTGTGGGGACAGTTAGCAATCAGCCCCAGCATTTT. Translation gives CAWSVGTVSNQPQHF.

The gene calls are TRBV7-9 and TRBJ2-7; D call uncertain. CDR1 and CDR2 (germline): SEHNR, FQNEAQ (reference sequence). The CDR3 covers 16 residues. V dropped 4 bases and J dropped 4 bases, with 20 bases sitting between them. The CDR3 DNA is TGTGCCAGCAGCTCAACTTTGGGTAGGGCCGAATACGAGCAGTACTTC. Protein product: CASSSTLGRAEYEQYF.

The rearrangement uses TRBV25-1 and TRBJ2-7; TRBD1 aligns across 9 bases. V lost 4 bases to trimming and J lost 5 bases; unmatched junction nucleotides: 9. The CDR3 consists of 15 residues. Germline values: CDR1 MGHDK, CDR2 SYGVNS. CDR3 nucleotides: TGTGCCAGCAGTGTGTGGGGACAGGGAACCGACGAGCAGTACTTC. It translates to CASSVWGQGTDEQYF.

The genes are TRBV19 and TRBJ2-1, with 11 bases aligning to TRBD1. This CDR3 spans 15 amino acids. After removal of 6 bases from V and 6 bases from J, the junction contained 7 bases not matched to a gene. The germline V gene has CDR1 LNHDA and CDR2 SQIVND (reference sequence). The CDR3 is CASSPGTGGFNEQFF. CDR3 bases: TGTGCCAGTAGCCCCGGGACAGGGGGATTCAATGAGCAGTTCTTC.

This chain joins TRBV27 and TRBJ1-2, with 8 bases fitting TRBD1. Germline V CDR1 and CDR2: MNHEY, SMNVEV (reference sequence). CDR3 length: 15 residues. Germline trimming cut 2 bases from V and 4 bases from J; bases unmatched to any gene: 6. CDR3 residues: CASSLIYGQGYGYTF. Here the CDR3 DNA reads TGTGCCAGCAGTTTAATCTACGGACAGGGCTATGGCTACACCTTC.

By frequency in the sample, this clone is medium-sized. The chain carries TRBV5-4 and TRBJ2-7, with D hard to call. Looked up from germline, CDR1 is SGHNT and CDR2 is YYREEE (reference sequence). The CDR3 covers 12 residues. With 0 bases removed from V and 3 bases from J, the gap between germline ends came to 4 bases. The CDR3 region is CASSLEHYEQYF. The DNA of the CDR3 is TGTGCCAGCAGCTTGGAACACTACGAGCAGTACTTC.

The chain joins TRBV7-9 to TRBJ2-3; 7 nucleotides line up with TRBD1. V shed 4 bases and J 2 bases; nucleotides not matched to a gene: 12. CDR1 SEHNR and CDR2 FQNEAQ come from the germline V gene (reference sequence). This CDR3 is built from 17 residues. The CDR3 reads CASSSPGQAGVTDTQYF. The CDR3 DNA sequence: TGTGCCAGCAGCTCCCCCGGACAGGCGGGCGTCACAGATACGCAGTATTTT.

The rearrangement links TRBV4-2 to TRBJ2-3; 14 bases agree with TRBD2. Germline loops: CDR1 LGHNA, CDR2 YNFKEQ. This CDR3 is 16 amino acids long. The CDR3 loop reads CASGLAGGPSTDTQYF. The CDR3 DNA sequence: TGTGCTTCAGGACTAGCGGGGGGCCCGAGCACAGATACGCAGTATTTT.

The V and J genes are TRBV29-1 and TRBJ1-2; TRBD1 might be the D (5 bases). CDR1 SQVTM and CDR2 ANQGSEA come from the germline V gene. V lost 6 bases and J lost 3, with 17 bases in between. The CDR3 loop spans 14 amino acids. CDR3 nucleotide sequence: TGCAGCGTATCATGGTCCGGGGACTACTATGGCTACACCTTC. Translation: CSVSWSGDYYGYTF.

The chain uses TRBV2 and TRBJ2-7; D is perhaps TRBD2 (6 bases). The germline V and J ends were trimmed by 6 bases and 7 bases, with 10 bases remaining between them. The germline V gene has CDR1 SNHLY and CDR2 FYNNEI. There are 11 residues in the CDR3. As DNA, the CDR3 is TGTGCCAGCAGCACTGGGGGGGAGCAGTACTTC. Protein product: CASSTGGEQYF.

J is TRBJ2-5 and V is TRBV4-3; TRBD1 is a possible D gene (6 bases). Germline lookup yields CDR1 LGHNA and CDR2 YSLEER. This CDR3 contains 14 residues. Trimming stripped 0 bases from V and 11 bases from J, with 16 bases between. The CDR3 DNA sequence: TGCGCCAGCAGCCAAGATGGGACAACGCCAAAGCAGTACTTC. The encoded protein is CASSQDGTTPKQYF.

V gene TRBV14 combines with J gene TRBJ2-5; TRBD2 agrees at 8 bases. The better agreement between TRBJ2-7 and the DNA end casts doubt on the J call. The length of the CDR3 is 13 residues. Germline assignment: CDR1 SGHDN and CDR2 FVKESK. CDR3 sequence (DNA): TGTGCCAGCAGACCCGGGACTAGCTACGAGCAGTACTTC. This sequence encodes CASRPGTSYEQYF.

The V gene is TRBV29-1, the J gene TRBJ1-5; perhaps TRBD1 as D (5 bases). Trimming removed 4 bases at V and 0 bases at J, with 10 bases between. This CDR3 has 14 residues. Per the germline V gene, CDR1 is SQVTM and CDR2 is ANQGSEA. This CDR3 is CSVGDSDSNQPQHF. Here the CDR3 DNA reads TGCAGCGTTGGAGACAGTGATAGCAATCAGCCCCAGCATTTT.

The V call is TRBV4-3, the J call TRBJ2-1; D gene uncertain. The length of the CDR3 is 14 residues. Trimming took 0 bases from V and 5 from J, leaving 8 bases between them. Germline lookup yields CDR1 LGHNA and CDR2 YSLEER. The DNA for the CDR3 is TGCGCCAGCAGCCAAGACTCTTGGAACAATGAGCAGTTCTTC. Residues: CASSQDSWNNEQFF.

The chain combines TRBV6-5 with TRBJ2-1, with 12 nucleotides matching TRBD2. The ends lost 7 bases at V and 5 bases at J; junction bases unmatched: 6. The CDR3 consists of 15 residues. Germline assignment: CDR1 MNHEY and CDR2 SVGAGI. For the CDR3, the DNA is TGTGCCAGCACCGGACTAGCGGGACTCAACAATGAGCAGTTCTTC. Translation: CASTGLAGLNNEQFF.